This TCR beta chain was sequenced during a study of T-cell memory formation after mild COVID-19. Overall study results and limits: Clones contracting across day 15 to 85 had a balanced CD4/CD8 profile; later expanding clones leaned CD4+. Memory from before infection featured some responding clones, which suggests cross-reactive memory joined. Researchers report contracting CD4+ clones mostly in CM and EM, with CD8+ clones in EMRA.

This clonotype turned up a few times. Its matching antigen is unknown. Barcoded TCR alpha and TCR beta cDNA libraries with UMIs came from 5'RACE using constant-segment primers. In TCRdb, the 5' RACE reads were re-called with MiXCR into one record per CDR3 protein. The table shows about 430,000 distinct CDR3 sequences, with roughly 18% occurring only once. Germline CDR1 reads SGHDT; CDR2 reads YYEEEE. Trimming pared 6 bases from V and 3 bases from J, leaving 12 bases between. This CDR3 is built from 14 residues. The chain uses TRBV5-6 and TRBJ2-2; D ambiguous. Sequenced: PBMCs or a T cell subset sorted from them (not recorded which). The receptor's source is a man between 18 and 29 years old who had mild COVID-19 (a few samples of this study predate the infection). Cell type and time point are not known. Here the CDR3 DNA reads TGTGCCAGCAAGGTTTCCCCGGACACCGGGGAGCTGTTTTTT. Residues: CASKVSPDTGELFF.